The 9 T cell receptor beta chains presented below share a single source sample, sequenced in a study of T cells expressing NK-cell markers. TCRdb reprocessed the 5' RACE reads; each CDR3 protein has one entry and no DNA is given. Its listing shows approximately 460,000 distinct CDR3 sequences. Sequencing input: blood T cells: a sorted CD56 or NKG2C T cell subset, CD4+ or CD8+ T cells, or bulk PBMC T cells (not recorded which). These receptors were obtained from a woman aged 18 to 75 in good health.

The chain joins TRBV7-2 to TRBJ2-1; TCRdb gives TRBD2 as the D gene, but with no DNA this cannot be confirmed. Germline loops: CDR1 SGHTA, CDR2 FQGNSA. The CDR3 is 15 residues long. CDR3 residues: CASSYGTSHPGEQFF.

The chain recombines TRBV5-1 with TRBJ2-5; TCRdb picks TRBD1, but there is no DNA to check that call. Germline lookup yields CDR1 SGHRS and CDR2 YFSETQ. This CDR3 is 15 amino acids long. The CDR3 loop reads CASTVARGTQETQYF.

The chain is built from TRBV9 and TRBJ2-1; the D call of TRBD2 rests on TCRdb alone, since no DNA is present to check it. The CDR3 has 12 amino acids. Germline CDR1 is SGDLS and CDR2 is YYNGEE. CDR3 in amino acids: CASSGTSDEQFF. Filled out from reference TRBV9 and TRBJ2-1, the complete variable domain reads DSGVTQTPKHLITATGQRVTLRCSPRSGDLSVYWYQQSLDQGLQFLIQYYNGEERAKGNILERFSAQQFPDLHSELNLSSLELGDSALYFCASSGTSDEQFFGPGTRLTVL.

The rearrangement links TRBV30 to TRBJ2-2. The CDR3 loop spans 12 amino acids. Germline CDR1 reads GTSNPN; CDR2 reads SVGIG (reference sequence). The CDR3 is CAWTLGLGELFF.

The rearrangement joins TRBV12-3 or TRBV12-4 to TRBJ2-1; TCRdb selects TRBD1, and the lack of DNA leaves this call unchecked. The CDR3 has 18 amino acids. Here the CDR3 reads CASSLAGLGQGGYNEQFF.

The rearrangement uses TRBV5-1 and TRBJ2-4; without DNA, the TCRdb call of TRBD1 cannot be checked. Per the germline V gene, CDR1 is SGHRS and CDR2 is YFSETQ. This CDR3 spans 13 amino acids. CDR3 amino acids: CASSRQGANIQYF.

The chain joins TRBV5-6 to TRBJ2-1. The germline gives CDR1 SGHDT, CDR2 YYEEEE. The CDR3 runs to 16 residues. CDR3 protein: CASSLVKALFYNEQFF.

V is TRBV7-6 and J is TRBJ2-1. CDR1 is SGHVS and CDR2 is FNYEAQ in the germline V gene. The CDR3 contains 16 residues. The CDR3: CASSPRWRELVDEQFF.

This chain joins TRBV5-1 and TRBJ2-5; as DNA is missing, the TRBD2 call by TCRdb cannot be tested. Germline CDR1 reads SGHRS; CDR2 reads YFSETQ. CDR3 length: 15 residues. CDR3 sequence reads: CASSFWLAGGETQYF.